The sequence of this TCR beta chain was determined in a study of T cell changes during pregnancy in multiple sclerosis. The germline CDR1 and CDR2 sequences are SEHNR and FQNEAQ (reference sequence). The CDR3 has 17 amino acids. Trimming took 3 bases from V and 5 from J; bases not matched to a gene: 12. TCRdb's copy holds only in-frame clones and misses some; the assay was immunoSEQ multiplex PCR. The sample carries 50,000 to 55,000 clones, approximately 90% recorded once. V usage is TRBV7-9 and J usage is TRBJ2-1; 8 bases match TRBD2. This material consisted of CD4+ T cells from peripheral blood mononuclear cells, taken after pregnancy. This clonotype originated in a female donor with multiple sclerosis, enrolled in a pregnancy study. The CDR3 nucleotides read TGTGCCAGCAGCTTCCGTGGGACTAGTTTTTTGAACAATGAGCAGTTCTTC. Translated: CASSFRGTSFLNNEQFF.